These 10 T cell receptor beta chains originate from one sample sequenced in a study of shared clonotypes between healthy human individuals. Sequencing used immunoSEQ multiplex PCR; TCRdb keeps in-frame clones, though not all of them. In the table there are around 2.5 million clones, roughly 93% of which are singletons. The sequenced sample consisted of naive CD4+ T cells from PBMCs. Stated subset: CD45RA+ positively selected. The receptors here all came from a man aged 18 to 29 in good health. Some clones in this sample may be carry-over from other donors' samples.

The chain combines TRBV4-1 with TRBJ2-1; either TRBD1 or TRBD2 may supply D (5 bases each). V was pared by 2 bases and J by 8 bases, with 19 bases between. The CDR3 runs to 16 residues. CDR1 is MGHRA, CDR2 YSYEKL, per germline. CDR3 in amino acids: CASSQISGRKSDEQFF. CDR3 coding DNA: TGCGCCAGCAGCCAAATATCGGGACGCAAGTCGGATGAGCAGTTCTTC.

The chain recombines TRBV28 with TRBJ2-7, with D perhaps assigned TRBD1 or TRBD2 (5 bases each). CDR3 length equals 14 residues. CDR1 is MDHEN, CDR2 SYDVKM, per germline. The ends were cut back, 7 bases at V and 2 bases at J, with 15 bases in the middle. CDR3 DNA: TGTGCCAGCAACCTCGACAGACTACCCTACGAGCAGTACTTC. It is translated as CASNLDRLPYEQYF.

This chain links TRBV14 with TRBJ2-7; 10 bases match TRBD1. The CDR3 runs to 19 residues. Germline lookup yields CDR1 SGHDN and CDR2 FVKESK. V shed 1 base, J shed 3 bases, and the junction held 15 bases outside the gene matches. CDR3 residues: CASSQVVRGQGWSGYEQYF. Here the CDR3 DNA reads TGTGCCAGCAGCCAAGTGGTGCGGGGACAGGGGTGGTCCGGCTACGAGCAGTACTTC.

This clone was detected only once. The gene calls are TRBV13 and TRBJ2-3; D is undetermined. The CDR3 loop spans 12 amino acids. Germline V gene sequence: CDR1 PRHDT, CDR2 FYEKMQ (reference sequence). V was shortened by 4 bases and J by 5 bases, with 7 bases between the two germline ends. The CDR3 nucleotides are TGTGCCAGCAGCTCGCGCGTAGATACGCAGTATTTT. It specifies CASSSRVDTQYF.

The chain carries TRBV5-8 and TRBJ1-5; D not resolved. Germline V gives CDR1 SGHTS, CDR2 YDEGEE. The CDR3 runs to 13 residues. Trimming took 3 bases from V and 3 from J, leaving 7 bases between them. CDR3 protein: CASSWTLNQPQHF. The CDR3 DNA reads TGTGCCAGCAGCTGGACTCTCAATCAGCCCCAGCATTTT.

This chain connects TRBV27 to TRBJ2-7, with TRBD2 identical over 8 bases. CDR1 and CDR2 (germline): MNHEY, SMNVEV (reference sequence). The ends lost 4 bases at V and 6 bases at J; junction bases unmatched: 8. The CDR3 loop spans 14 amino acids. The CDR3: CASSSASGLGEQYF. The CDR3 bases are TGTGCCAGCAGTTCGGCTAGCGGGCTAGGCGAGCAGTACTTC.

The chain couples TRBV7-2 to TRBJ2-1; D perhaps matches TRBD2 (6 bases). Germline CDR1 and CDR2: SGHTA and FQGNSA. V was trimmed by 1 base and J by 12 bases, leaving 16 bases between them. The length of the CDR3 is 14 residues. In DNA, the CDR3 is TGTGCCAGCAGCTTAGATGCGAGTGGAGCGGGGCAGTTCTTC. Protein: CASSLDASGAGQFF.

The chain employs TRBV7-6 and TRBJ2-7; 10 bases agree with TRBD2. Germline values: CDR1 SGHVS, CDR2 FNYEAQ. CDR3 size: 16 residues. The junction had 12 bases not matched to a gene; V was cut back by 3 bases and J by 7 bases. CDR3 nucleotide sequence: TGTGCCAGCAGCTTCAGACCTAGCGGGAGCGGGGAAGAGCAGTACTTC. It specifies CASSFRPSGSGEEQYF.

The V gene is TRBV6-5, the J gene TRBJ1-2; D may be TRBD1 (5 bases). Germline CDR1 and CDR2: MNHEY and SVGAGI. This CDR3 has 13 amino acids. The V end was cut by 4 bases, the J end by 4 bases, with 10 bases between. CDR3 DNA: TGTGCCAGCAGTTCCAGGGCCGCCTATGGCTACACCTTC. The encoded protein is CASSSRAAYGYTF.

This chain joins TRBV7-9 and TRBJ2-2; D remains unclear. Germline V gene sequence: CDR1 SEHNR, CDR2 FQNEAQ (reference sequence). Deletions cut 2 bases from V and 6 bases from J, with 7 bases between. The CDR3 loop spans 13 amino acids. The CDR3 DNA reads TGTGCCAGCAGCTTATCAGAATCCGGGGAGCTGTTTTTT. It codes for CASSLSESGELFF.